This TCR beta chain was obtained from a study of cytomegalovirus exposure and HLA in healthy donors. The primer mix had 60 Vbeta and 13 Jbeta primers. Clones were sequenced by immunoSEQ multiplex PCR, and TCRdb holds only the in-frame ones, with some missing. The sample table includes around 140,000 clones. Whole-study findings and limits: Earlier analysis looked at TCR beta V segments, and most were productive about 90% or about 30% of the time. V- and J-gene trimming in TCR beta was tied to a missense DCLRE1C variant by an analysis performed later. Per published accounts, TCR beta sequences correctly predicted the HLA-A and HLA-B alleles of most subjects.

Regarding this clone: What it binds is unknown.

The ends lost 0 bases at V and 5 bases at J; junction bases unmatched: 5. The germline gives CDR1 SGHRS, CDR2 YFSETQ. The CDR3 spans 16 residues. The sequence derives from a male donor in good health and CMV-seronegative. Sequencing was performed on PBMCs. The gene calls are TRBV5-1 and TRBJ2-2, with 9 bases fitting TRBD2. This CDR3 is CASSLEGSGRTGELFF. CDR3 nucleotides: TGCGCCAGCAGCTTGGAGGGTAGCGGGAGAACCGGGGAGCTGTTTTTT.